The sequence of this T cell receptor beta chain was determined in a study of spatial heterogeneity in lung cancer (dated by TCRdb to 2018 to 2020). With regard to the full study: More beta-chain than alpha-chain transcripts were consistently detected, likely reflecting higher beta-chain transcript abundance. Nonsynonymous mutation counts, determined by whole-exome sequencing of tumor tissue, were related to features of the TCR repertoire. Both alpha and beta chains were TCR-sequenced in samples taken at surgery, namely 220 tumor regions, roughly 64 matched nontumor lung samples and approximately 58 PBMC samples. In non-small cell lung cancer, the study made a quantitative comparison of TCR alpha and beta repertoires among multiple tumor regions, matched nontumor lung and blood. In the raw uncorrected reads, each unique combination of TCR and UMI appeared on average more than ten times.

As for this clonotype: Its antigen is not yet known. No much larger clonotype is one base removed from it; base qualities were not supplied.

The receptor library was made with 5' RACE. The run used a NextSeq 500. In the TCR library protocol, a unique molecular identifier was attached to each TCR cDNA molecule so that PCR and sequencing errors could be corrected. In the original analysis: Decombinator tools were used for TCR identification, UMI-based error correction and CDR3 extraction. Expanded TCRs were defined as those above a frequency of 2 per 1,000, corresponding to the top 1% of the tumor frequency distribution. Renyi diversity was computed with the R vegan package after each repertoire had been subsampled 100 times to 5,000 TCRs. To build CDR3 similarity networks, amino acid triplet string-kernel similarity was used, and CDR3s were connected when their pairwise similarity was above 0.82. The public reads were quality trimmed at Q25 with fastp and then assembled into clones with MiXCR by TCRdb, keeping productive beta chains. Every distinct CDR3 protein forms one entry, paired with its most common genes and DNA. The V and J calls, along with clone size, are taken from TCRdb and not from the paper's own processing. Counted in this sample were more than 4,500 distinct CDR3 sequences; around 4.3% of them appeared once. The ten top clones hold around 12% of the sample.

CDR1 is given as MNHEY and CDR2 as SMNVEV, both from the germline V gene (reference sequence). The cysteine opens and the phenylalanine closes a CDR3 of 17 amino acids. Only the CDR3 portion is preserved as DNA: 51 bases, with reading frame beginning at the first base. Trimming takes 7 bases from V and 4 bases from J, and the germline ends sit 22 bases apart. What the work shows at the level of the full study, not this receptor alone: Additional single-cell paired TCR alpha and beta sequencing was considered necessary to confirm, at a functional level, the hypothesis that regional TCRs recognize regional mutations.

Per the publication, the time point label means: sample taken at primary tumor resection. Donors were 70 or so patients with early-stage, untreated non-small cell lung cancer from the lung TRACERx cohort. Without any cell sorting, TCR sequencing was performed on whole RNA extracted either from tumor and nontumor lung tissue or from cryopreserved PBMC samples. Patients were selected for TCR sequencing only if sufficient RNA was available from at least two tumor regions. Before being selected, tumor and adjacent nontumor lung specimens were reviewed by a lung pathologist. Sequenced here: normal lung tissue next to the tumor, sampled at surgery. This clonotype was sampled from a male donor with early-stage non-small cell lung cancer. The chain links TRBV27 with TRBJ2-2, with TRBD2 as a weak D call on 6 bases. The DNA is TGTGCCAGCAAACCACGGGGGACCCCCGGGGTCACCGGGGAGCTGTTTTTT. Its amino acids are CASKPRGTPGVTGELFF.